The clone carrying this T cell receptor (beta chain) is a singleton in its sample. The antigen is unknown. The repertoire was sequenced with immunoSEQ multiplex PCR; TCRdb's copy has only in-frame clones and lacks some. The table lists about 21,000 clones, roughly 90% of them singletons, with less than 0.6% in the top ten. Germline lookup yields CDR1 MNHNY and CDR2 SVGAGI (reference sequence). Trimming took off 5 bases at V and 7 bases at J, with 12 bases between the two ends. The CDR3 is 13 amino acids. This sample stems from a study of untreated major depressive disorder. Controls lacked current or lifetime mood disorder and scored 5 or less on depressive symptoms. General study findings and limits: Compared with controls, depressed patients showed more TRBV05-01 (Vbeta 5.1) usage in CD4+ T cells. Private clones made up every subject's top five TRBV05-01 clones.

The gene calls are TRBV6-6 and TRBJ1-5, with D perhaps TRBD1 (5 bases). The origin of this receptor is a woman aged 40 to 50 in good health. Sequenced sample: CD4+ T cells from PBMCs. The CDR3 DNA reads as TGTGCCAGCAGTAACCGGGGCAGCCAGCCCCAGCATTTT. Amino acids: CASSNRGSQPQHF.